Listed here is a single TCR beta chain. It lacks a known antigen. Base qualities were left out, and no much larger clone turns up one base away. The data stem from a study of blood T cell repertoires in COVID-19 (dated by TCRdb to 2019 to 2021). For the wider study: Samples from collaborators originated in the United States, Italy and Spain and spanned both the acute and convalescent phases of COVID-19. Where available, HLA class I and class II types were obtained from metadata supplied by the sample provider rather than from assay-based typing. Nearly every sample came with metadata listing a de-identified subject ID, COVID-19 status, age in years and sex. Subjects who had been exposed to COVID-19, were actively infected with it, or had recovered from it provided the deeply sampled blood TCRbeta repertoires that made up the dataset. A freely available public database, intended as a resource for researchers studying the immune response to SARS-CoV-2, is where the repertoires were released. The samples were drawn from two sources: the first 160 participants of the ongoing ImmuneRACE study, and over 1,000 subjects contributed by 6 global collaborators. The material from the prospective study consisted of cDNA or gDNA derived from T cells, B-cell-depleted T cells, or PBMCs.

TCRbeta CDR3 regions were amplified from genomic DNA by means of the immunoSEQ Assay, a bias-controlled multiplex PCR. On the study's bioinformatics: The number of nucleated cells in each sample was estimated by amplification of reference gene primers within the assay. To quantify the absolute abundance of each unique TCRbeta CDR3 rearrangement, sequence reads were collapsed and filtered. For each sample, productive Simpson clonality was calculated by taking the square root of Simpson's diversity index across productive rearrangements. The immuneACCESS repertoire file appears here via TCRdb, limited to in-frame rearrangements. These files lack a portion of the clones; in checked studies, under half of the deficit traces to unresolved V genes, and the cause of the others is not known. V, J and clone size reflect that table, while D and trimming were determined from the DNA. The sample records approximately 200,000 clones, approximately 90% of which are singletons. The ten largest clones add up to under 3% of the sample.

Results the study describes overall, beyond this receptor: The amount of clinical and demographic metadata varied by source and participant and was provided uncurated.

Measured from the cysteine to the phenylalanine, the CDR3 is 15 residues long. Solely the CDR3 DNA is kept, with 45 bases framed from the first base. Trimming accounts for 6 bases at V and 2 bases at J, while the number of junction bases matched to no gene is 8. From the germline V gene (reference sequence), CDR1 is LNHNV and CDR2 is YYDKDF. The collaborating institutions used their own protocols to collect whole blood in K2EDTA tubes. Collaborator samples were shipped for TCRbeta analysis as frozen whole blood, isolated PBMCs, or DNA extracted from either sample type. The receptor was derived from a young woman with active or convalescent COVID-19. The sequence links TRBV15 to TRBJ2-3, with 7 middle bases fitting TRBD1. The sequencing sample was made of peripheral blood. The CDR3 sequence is CATRRTGDFTDTQYF. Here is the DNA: TGTGCCACCAGGAGGACAGGAGACTTCACAGATACGCAGTATTTT. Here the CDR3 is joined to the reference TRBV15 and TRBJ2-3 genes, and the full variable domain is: DAMVIQNPRYQVTQFGKPVTLSCSQTLNHNVMYWYQQKSSQAPKLLFHYYDKDFNNEADTPDNFQSRRPNTSFCFLDIRSPGLGDTAMYLCATRRTGDFTDTQYFGPGTRLTVL.